The 32 T cell receptor beta chains listed next were all sequenced from one sample in a study of blood T cell repertoires in COVID-19. Some clones are missing from TCRdb's copy, which holds only in-frame ones; the method was immunoSEQ multiplex PCR. There are 130,000 or so clones in the sample; roughly four fifths occur only once, and under 20% lies in the top ten. Sequenced input: PBMCs or T cells enriched from blood (not recorded which). These receptors all stem from a man between 25 and 39 years old who had recovered from COVID-19.

This clone was detected only a few times. The chain uses TRBV6-1 and TRBJ2-7; 11 bases map to TRBD2. Losses at the gene ends were 0 bases for V and 3 bases for J; bases not matched to a gene: 1. In germline, CDR1 is MNHNS, CDR2 SASEGT. The CDR3 length is 15 residues. CDR3 sequence reads: CASSEASGGVYEQYV. Written as DNA, the CDR3 is TGTGCCAGCAGTGAAGCTAGCGGGGGGGTCTACGAGCAGTACGTC.

V and J are TRBV10-2 and TRBJ2-5; D may be TRBD2 (5 bases). Trimming removed 6 bases from V and 2 bases from J, with 19 bases in between. The CDR3 has 16 residues. Germline loops: CDR1 WSHSY, CDR2 SAAADI. The chain's CDR3 is CASRFSTTRGQETQYF. The CDR3 region has the DNA TGCGCCAGCAGGTTTTCGACTACCCGGGGTCAAGAGACCCAGTACTTC.

The chain has TRBV5-1 and TRBJ1-2, with TRBD1 as a possible D gene (6 bases). Trimming cost V 2 bases and J 0 bases, with 11 bases left between them. The CDR3 contains 15 residues. CDR1 is SGHRS and CDR2 is YFSETQ in the germline V gene. DNA for the CDR3: TGCGCCAGCAGCTTTGTTCAGGGGACTAACTATGGCTACACCTTC. Protein product: CASSFVQGTNYGYTF.

V gene TRBV24-1 combines with J gene TRBJ2-1, with 7 bases identical to TRBD2. V shed 6 bases, J shed 5 bases, and the junction held 15 bases outside the gene matches. The germline V gene has CDR1 KGHDR and CDR2 SFDVKD. This CDR3 spans 17 amino acids. As DNA, the CDR3 is TGTGCCACCAGTCCTAAGCGCGGGAGAGGAGGGCACAATGAGCAGTTCTTC. This translates into CATSPKRGRGGHNEQFF.

This clone was picked up one time. The J gene is TRBJ1-6, the V gene TRBV9; 9 bases map to TRBD1. The trim removed 5 bases at V and 8 bases at J, leaving 8 bases unmatched. Germline CDR1 reads SGDLS; CDR2 reads YYNGEE. This CDR3 comprises 15 residues. CDR3 amino acids: CASRYGQGRDSPLHF. DNA for the CDR3: TGTGCCAGCAGGTACGGACAGGGGAGAGATTCACCCCTCCACTTT.

This chain connects TRBV19 to TRBJ1-5; the D gene is possibly TRBD1 (6 bases). With 1 base removed from V and 3 bases from J, the gap between germline ends came to 10 bases. This CDR3 region has 15 residues. The germline V gene has CDR1 LNHDA and CDR2 SQIVND (reference sequence). The CDR3 spells CASSIGTANNQPQHF. CDR3 sequence (DNA): TGTGCCAGTAGTATAGGGACAGCCAACAATCAGCCCCAGCATTTT.

This clone was seen a handful of times. The chain is built from TRBV10-3 and TRBJ1-5, with D perhaps matching TRBD1 (6 bases). Germline V lookup: CDR1 ENHRY, CDR2 SYGVKD. Trimming pared 10 bases from V and 7 bases from J, leaving 14 bases between. The CDR3 covers 12 residues. The CDR3 DNA is TGTGCCAGCTCAGGGGCCGGGCAGCCCCAGCATTTT. This sequence encodes CASSGAGQPQHF.

The chain has TRBV12-3 or TRBV12-4 and TRBJ2-2; D is unresolved. Trimming took off 1 base at V and 6 bases at J, with 6 bases between the two ends. CDR3 length: 13 residues. CDR3 nucleotide sequence: TGTGCCAGCAGTTTAGGGCATTCCGGGGAGCTGTTTTTT. Translating gives CASSLGHSGELFF.

This rearrangement joins TRBV5-6 to TRBJ1-1; 11 bases match TRBD1. The junction had 3 bases not matched to a gene; V was cut back by 1 base and J by 4 bases. The germline gives CDR1 SGHDT, CDR2 YYEEEE. CDR3 size: 15 residues. In DNA form, the CDR3 reads TGTGCCAGCAGCTTGAGAGGGACAGGGGGCACTGAAGCTTTCTTT. Encoded protein: CASSLRGTGGTEAFF.

This sequence joins TRBV9 and TRBJ2-2; 8 bases are shared with TRBD2. J gave up 4 bases and V 0 bases, and 8 bases lay outside the gene matches. CDR1 SGDLS and CDR2 YYNGEE come from the germline V gene. This CDR3 is built from 17 residues. The CDR3 DNA sequence: TGTGCCAGCAGCGTAGCTACGGGCGGGAGGCTCACCGGGGAGCTGTTTTTT. This gives the protein CASSVATGGRLTGELFF. The whole variable domain, remainder taken from reference TRBV9 and TRBJ2-2, is DSGVTQTPKHLITATGQRVTLRCSPRSGDLSVYWYQQSLDQGLQFLIQYYNGEERAKGNILERFSAQQFPDLHSELNLSSLELGDSALYFCASSVATGGRLTGELFFGEGSRLTVL.

This rearrangement joins TRBV5-4 to TRBJ1-1, with D uncertain. The germline V and J ends were trimmed by 4 bases and 1 base, with 11 bases remaining between them. CDR3 length: 14 residues. Germline CDR1 reads SGHNT; CDR2 reads YYREEE (reference sequence). The CDR3 sequence is CASSTNVQNTEAFF. The CDR3 nucleotides are TGTGCCAGCAGCACGAACGTACAGAACACTGAAGCTTTCTTT.

This chain uses TRBV29-1 with TRBJ2-3; 12 bases line up with TRBD2. Germline V gene lookup returns CDR1 SQVTM and CDR2 ANQGSEA. V lost 6 bases to trimming and J lost 6 bases; unmatched junction nucleotides: 10. The CDR3 runs 15 residues. The CDR3 protein is CSVKYSSGRADTQYF. CDR3 coding DNA: TGCAGCGTCAAATACTCTAGCGGGAGGGCCGATACGCAGTATTTT.

This rearrangement joins TRBV2 to TRBJ2-2; D remains unclear. V dropped 6 bases and J dropped 0 bases, with 14 bases sitting between them. The CDR3 is 16 amino acids. CDR1 SNHLY and CDR2 FYNNEI come from the germline V gene. Written as DNA, the CDR3 is TGTGCCAGCAGGCCGGGTCCTCTAGCGAACACCGGGGAGCTGTTTTTT. Its protein is CASRPGPLANTGELFF.

This chain joins TRBV28 and TRBJ2-3; possible D gene TRBD2, 6 bases. The V gene lost 2 bases and the J gene lost 2 bases, with 11 bases spanning the gap. Germline V gene data show CDR1 as MDHEN and CDR2 as SYDVKM. CDR3 length: 15 amino acids. The CDR3 loop is CASSLVGGPTDTQYF. For the CDR3, the DNA is TGTGCCAGCAGTTTAGTCGGGGGACCCACAGATACGCAGTATTTT. The whole variable domain, remainder taken from reference TRBV28 and TRBJ2-3, is DVKVTQSSRYLVKRTGEKVFLECVQDMDHENMFWYRQDPGLGLRLIYFSYDVKMKEKGDIPEGYSVSREKKERFSLILESASTNQTSMYLCASSLVGGPTDTQYFGPGTRLTVL.

This chain connects TRBV24-1 to TRBJ1-3, with 8 positions matching TRBD1. V gave up 5 bases and J gave up 0 bases; unmatched junction bases: 2. The CDR3 is made up of 15 amino acids. Germline V gives CDR1 KGHDR, CDR2 SFDVKD. The CDR3 bases are TGTGCCACCAGTGGGGACAGGCTCTCTGGAAACACCATATATTTT. Its protein is CATSGDRLSGNTIYF.

This sequence joins TRBV19 and TRBJ1-1; 8 bases match TRBD1. The CDR3 spans 15 residues. Per germline, CDR1 LNHDA and CDR2 SQIVND (reference sequence). Trimming cost V 5 bases and J 1 base; bases outside gene matches: 6. The CDR3 DNA follows: TGTGCCAGTAGTTTGCTCGGGACAGGGAACACTGAAGCTTTCTTT. Its protein product is CASSLLGTGNTEAFF.

Remarks on this clone: This sequence may be a read error, since a much larger clone differs from it by one base. The chain combines TRBV10-3 with TRBJ1-6; TRBD1 agrees at 7 bases. This CDR3 is built from 14 residues. J was trimmed by 7 bases and V by 5 bases; bases with no gene match: 5. Germline V gene sequence: CDR1 ENHRY, CDR2 SYGVKD. CDR3 residues: CAISTRDSNSPLHF. The CDR3 region has the DNA TGTGCCATCAGTACGCGGGACAGCAATTCACCCCTCCACTTT.

The chain combines TRBV9 with TRBJ1-2; unclear D gene. CDR1 is SGDLS and CDR2 is YYNGEE in the germline V gene. There are 13 residues in the CDR3. Trimming took 4 bases from V and 4 from J, leaving 11 bases between them. The CDR3 loop is CASSTRPGYGYTF. The CDR3 DNA sequence: TGTGCCAGCAGCACCCGCCCGGGCTATGGCTACACCTTC. The full variable domain, rest sourced from reference TRBV9 and TRBJ1-2, is DSGVTQTPKHLITATGQRVTLRCSPRSGDLSVYWYQQSLDQGLQFLIQYYNGEERAKGNILERFSAQQFPDLHSELNLSSLELGDSALYFCASSTRPGYGYTFGSGTRLTVV.

The chain uses TRBV6-5 and TRBJ2-3; 9 nucleotides line up with TRBD1. The CDR3 has 14 amino acids. Germline values: CDR1 MNHEY, CDR2 SVGAGI. The V gene end was trimmed by 6 bases and the J gene end by 5 bases; junction bases not matched to a gene: 6. The CDR3 region is CASRAGQGIDTQYF. The DNA of the CDR3 is TGTGCCAGCAGGGCCGGACAGGGGATAGATACGCAGTATTTT.

The chain is built from TRBV11-2 and TRBJ2-1, with TRBD1 matching 9 bases. V lost 1 base, J lost 5 bases, and 3 bases stayed unmatched. This CDR3 spans 15 amino acids. The germline gives CDR1 SGHAT, CDR2 FQNNGV. This CDR3 is CASSLGTGENNEQFF. DNA for the CDR3: TGTGCCAGCAGCTTAGGGACAGGGGAAAACAATGAGCAGTTCTTC.

The genes are TRBV19 and TRBJ1-4, with D possibly being TRBD1 (5 bases). Deletions cut 1 base from V and 0 bases from J, with 6 bases between. This CDR3 is built from 15 residues. In germline, CDR1 is LNHDA, CDR2 SQIVND (reference sequence). The CDR3 region has the DNA TGTGCCAGTAGTATAGCACAGGCAACTAATGAAAAACTGTTTTTT. Translation: CASSIAQATNEKLFF.

Only one count was recorded for this clone. The chain is built from TRBV9 and TRBJ2-2; perhaps TRBD2 as D (6 bases). Germline CDR1 is SGDLS and CDR2 is YYNGEE. V lost 0 bases and J lost 2, with 20 bases in between. The CDR3 loop spans 19 amino acids. The CDR3 here is CASSVEVLVAAHNTGELFF. As DNA, the CDR3 is TGTGCCAGCAGCGTAGAGGTGTTGGTAGCGGCTCATAACACCGGGGAGCTGTTTTTT. Filled out from reference TRBV9 and TRBJ2-2, the complete variable domain reads DSGVTQTPKHLITATGQRVTLRCSPRSGDLSVYWYQQSLDQGLQFLIQYYNGEERAKGNILERFSAQQFPDLHSELNLSSLELGDSALYFCASSVEVLVAAHNTGELFFGEGSRLTVL.

This clone was observed once. The chain combines TRBV12-3 or TRBV12-4 with TRBJ1-2; unclear D gene. The CDR3 has 13 residues. Trimming removed 7 bases at V and 4 bases at J, with 13 bases between. In DNA form, the CDR3 reads TGTGCCAGCACCATAGTGGGCAGCTATGGCTACACCTTC. This encodes CASTIVGSYGYTF.

In nucleotides, the CDR3 is TGTGCCACCAGCAGAGAAACCACCCAGCGGGGGAGTAATCAGCCCCAGCATTTT. Protein sequence: CATSRETTQRGSNQPQHF. This chain links TRBV15 with TRBJ1-5; D might be TRBD1 (5 bases). V dropped 0 bases and J dropped 4 bases, with 19 bases sitting between them. The CDR3 covers 18 residues. Looked up from germline, CDR1 is LNHNV and CDR2 is YYDKDF (reference sequence).

This clone was found once. The chain combines TRBV19 with TRBJ1-2; D perhaps matches TRBD1 (6 bases). Germline values: CDR1 LNHDA, CDR2 SQIVND (reference sequence). This CDR3 comprises 14 residues. V gave up 0 bases and J gave up 4 bases, with 9 bases separating them. CDR3 in amino acids: CASSIDARGYGYTF. CDR3 nucleotides: TGTGCCAGTAGTATAGACGCCAGGGGCTATGGCTACACCTTC.

The chain has TRBV9 and TRBJ2-2; 8 bases match TRBD2. The germline V gene has CDR1 SGDLS and CDR2 YYNGEE. Losses at the gene ends were 4 bases for V and 2 bases for J; bases not matched to a gene: 4. This CDR3 is 15 amino acids long. The CDR3 DNA reads TGTGCCAGCAGCCGTAGCGGGATTAACACCGGGGAGCTGTTTTTT. Amino acids: CASSRSGINTGELFF.

On this clone: Different DNA sequences within this sample yield the same CDR3. V and J are TRBV18 and TRBJ2-7, with D perhaps TRBD1 (5 bases). Germline CDR1 KGHSH, CDR2 LQKENI. Trimming left V 2 bases short and J 3 bases short, with 8 bases between. The CDR3 is 13 residues long. The CDR3 loop is CASSPGAGYEQYF. Here the CDR3 DNA reads TGTGCCAGCTCACCAGGGGCTGGCTACGAGCAGTACTTC. Full variable domain (outside the CDR3, taken from reference TRBV18 and TRBJ2-7): NAGVMQNPRHLVRRRGQEARLRCSPMKGHSHVYWYRQLPEEGLKFMVYLQKENIIDESGMPKERFSAEFPKEGPSILRIQQVVRGDSAAYFCASSPGAGYEQYFGPGTRLTVT.

This chain joins TRBV5-4 and TRBJ2-7, with D tentatively TRBD1 (5 bases). V lost 4 bases and J lost 2, with 13 bases in between. The length of the CDR3 is 14 residues. Per the germline V gene, CDR1 is SGHNT and CDR2 is YYREEE (reference sequence). In nucleotides, the CDR3 is TGTGCCAGCAGCCCCGACCAGGGAACCTACGAGCAGTACTTC. Residues: CASSPDQGTYEQYF.

The rearrangement links TRBV2 to TRBJ2-5; TRBD2 agrees at 11 bases. V lost 3 bases and J lost 12; bases outside the gene matches: 0. CDR1 is SNHLY, CDR2 FYNNEI, per germline. The CDR3 contains 11 residues. CDR3 sequence: CASSDSGREYF. The CDR3 bases are TGTGCCAGCAGTGATAGCGGGAGGGAGTACTTC.

The chain joins TRBV20-1 to TRBJ2-3; D gene unclear. The V end was cut by 2 bases, the J end by 14 bases, with 14 bases between. This CDR3 has 11 residues. CDR1 is DFQATT, CDR2 SNEGSKA, per germline (reference sequence). The CDR3 DNA reads as TGCAGTGCTAGACAGGATATGCATCGGTATTTT. Translating gives CSARQDMHRYF.

This chain's CDR3 is CAQRTGLRGSGELFF. CDR3 in DNA: TGCGCCCAAAGGACAGGACTAAGGGGATCCGGGGAGCTGTTTTTT. The V gene is TRBV23-1, the J gene TRBJ2-2, with D tentatively TRBD1 (7 bases). TRBV23-1 counts as an open reading frame of uncertain function. This CDR3 is 15 amino acids long. The V gene lost 11 bases and the J gene lost 6 bases, with 22 bases spanning the gap.

CDR3 nucleotide sequence: TGTGCCAGCTCACTACAGGGGGCCGTCACTGAAGCTTTCTTT. Residues: CASSLQGAVTEAFF. The chain is built from TRBV19 and TRBJ1-1, with 9 nucleotides matching TRBD1. With V trimmed by 9 bases and J by 4 bases, 9 bases remained unmatched. This CDR3 is 14 amino acids long. Germline loops: CDR1 LNHDA, CDR2 SQIVND (reference sequence). Variable domain in full (rest from reference TRBV19 and TRBJ1-1): DGGITQSPKYLFRKEGQNVTLSCEQNLNHDAMYWYRQDPGQGLRLIYYSQIVNDFQKGDIAEGYSVSREKKESFPLTVTSAQKNPTAFYLCASSLQGAVTEAFFGQGTRLTVV.